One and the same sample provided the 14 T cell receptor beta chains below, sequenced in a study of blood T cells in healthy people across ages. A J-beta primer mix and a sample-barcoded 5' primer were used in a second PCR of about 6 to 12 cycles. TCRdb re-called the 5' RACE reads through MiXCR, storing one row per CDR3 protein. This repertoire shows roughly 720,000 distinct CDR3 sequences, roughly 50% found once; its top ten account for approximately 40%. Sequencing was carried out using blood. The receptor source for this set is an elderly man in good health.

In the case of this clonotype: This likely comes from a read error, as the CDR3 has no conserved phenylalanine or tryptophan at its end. The CDR3 here is CASSQEGVAGGLAKNIQYL. The CDR3 nucleotides read TGTGCCAGCAGCCAAGAAGGGGTAGCGGGAGGTCTTGCCAAAAACATTCAGTACTTA. The chain carries TRBV4-2 and TRBJ2-4; 10 bases agree with TRBD2. The CDR3 covers 19 residues. CDR1 LGHNA and CDR2 YNFKEQ come from the germline V gene. The junction had 9 bases not matched to a gene; V was cut back by 0 bases and J by 1 base.

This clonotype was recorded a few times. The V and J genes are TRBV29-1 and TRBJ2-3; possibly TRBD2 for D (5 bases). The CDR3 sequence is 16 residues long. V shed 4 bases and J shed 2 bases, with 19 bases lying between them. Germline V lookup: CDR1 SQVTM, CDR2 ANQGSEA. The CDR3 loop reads CSVVSSERGHTDTQYF. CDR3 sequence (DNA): TGCAGCGTTGTGTCTTCCGAACGGGGTCACACAGATACGCAGTATTTT.

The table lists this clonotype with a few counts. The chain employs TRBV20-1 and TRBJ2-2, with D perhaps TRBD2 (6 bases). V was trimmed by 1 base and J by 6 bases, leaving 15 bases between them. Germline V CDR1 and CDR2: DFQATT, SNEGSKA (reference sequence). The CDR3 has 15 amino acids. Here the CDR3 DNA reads TGCAGTGCTAGAGCCGGGACTCTGGGTCCCGGGGAGCTGTTTTTT. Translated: CSARAGTLGPGELFF.

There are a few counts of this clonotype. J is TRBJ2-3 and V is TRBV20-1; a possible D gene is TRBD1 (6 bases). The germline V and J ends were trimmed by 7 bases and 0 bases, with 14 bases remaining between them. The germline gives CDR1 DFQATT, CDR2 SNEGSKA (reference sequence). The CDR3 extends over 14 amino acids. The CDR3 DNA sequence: TGCAGTGTTTCCGGGACACAAAGCACAGATACGCAGTATTTT. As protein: CSVSGTQSTDTQYF.

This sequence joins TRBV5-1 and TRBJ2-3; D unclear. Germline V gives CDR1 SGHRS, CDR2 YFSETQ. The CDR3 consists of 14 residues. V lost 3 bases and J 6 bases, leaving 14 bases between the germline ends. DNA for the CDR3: TGCGCCAGCAGCTCTTTAAGACCCGACGATACGCAGTATTTT. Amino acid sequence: CASSSLRPDDTQYF.

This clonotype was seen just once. The CDR3 bases are TGTGCCAGCACTTCGACACTAGTTAATTCACCCCTCCACTTT. It is translated as CASTSTLVNSPLHF. V gene TRBV2 combines with J gene TRBJ1-6; D remains ambiguous. CDR1 SNHLY and CDR2 FYNNEI come from the germline V gene. The CDR3 length is 14 residues. V was trimmed by 7 bases and J by 6 bases, leaving 13 bases between them.

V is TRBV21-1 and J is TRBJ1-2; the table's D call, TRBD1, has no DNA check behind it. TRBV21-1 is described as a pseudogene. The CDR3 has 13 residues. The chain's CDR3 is CASSKDQGEGYTF. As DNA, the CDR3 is TGTGCCAGCAGCAAAGATCAAGGGGAGGGCTACACCTTC.

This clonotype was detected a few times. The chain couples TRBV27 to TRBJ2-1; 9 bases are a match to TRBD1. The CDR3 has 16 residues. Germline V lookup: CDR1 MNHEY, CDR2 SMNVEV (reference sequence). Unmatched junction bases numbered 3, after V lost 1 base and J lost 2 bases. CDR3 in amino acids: CASSLLGQGTYNEQFF. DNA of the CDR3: TGTGCCAGCAGTTTATTGGGACAGGGTACCTACAATGAGCAGTTCTTC.

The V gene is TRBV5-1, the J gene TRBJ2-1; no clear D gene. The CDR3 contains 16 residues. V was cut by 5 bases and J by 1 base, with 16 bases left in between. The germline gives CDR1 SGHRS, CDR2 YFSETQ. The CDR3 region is CASRPGSNPSYNEQFF. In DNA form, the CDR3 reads TGCGCCAGCAGGCCCGGCAGCAATCCTTCCTACAATGAGCAGTTCTTC. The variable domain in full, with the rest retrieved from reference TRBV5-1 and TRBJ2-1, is KAGVTQTPRYLIKTRGQQVTLSCSPISGHRSVSWYQQTPGQGLQFLFEYFSETQRNKGNFPGRFSGRQFSNSRSEMNVSTLELGDSALYLCASRPGSNPSYNEQFFGPGTRLTVL.

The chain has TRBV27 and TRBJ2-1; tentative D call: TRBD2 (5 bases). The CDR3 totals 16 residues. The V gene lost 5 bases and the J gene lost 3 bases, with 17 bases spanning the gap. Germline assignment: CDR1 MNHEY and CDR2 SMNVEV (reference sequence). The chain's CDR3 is CASSRFEGTFYNEQFF. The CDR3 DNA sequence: TGTGCCAGCAGTAGGTTCGAGGGTACTTTCTACAATGAGCAGTTCTTC.

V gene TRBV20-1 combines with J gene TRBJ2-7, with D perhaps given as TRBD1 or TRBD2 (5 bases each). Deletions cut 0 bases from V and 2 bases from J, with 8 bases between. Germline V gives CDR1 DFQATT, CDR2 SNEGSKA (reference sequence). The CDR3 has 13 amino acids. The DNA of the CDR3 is TGCAGTGCTAGAGATGAGGGGACCTACGAGCAGTACTTC. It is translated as CSARDEGTYEQYF.

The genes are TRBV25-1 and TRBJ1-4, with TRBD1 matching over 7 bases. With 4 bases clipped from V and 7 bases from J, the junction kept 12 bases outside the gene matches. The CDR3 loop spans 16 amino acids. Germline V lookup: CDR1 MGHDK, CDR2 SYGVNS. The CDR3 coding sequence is TGTGCCAGCAGTGGGTCGGCACGGACAGGAGGTGAAAAACTGTTTTTT. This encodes CASSGSARTGGEKLFF. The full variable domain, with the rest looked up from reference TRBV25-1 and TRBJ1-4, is EADIYQTPRYLVIGTGKKITLECSQTMGHDKMYWYQQDPGMELHLIHYSYGVNSTEKGDLSSESTVSRIRTEHFPLTLESARPSHTSQYLCASSGSARTGGEKLFFGSGTQLSVL.

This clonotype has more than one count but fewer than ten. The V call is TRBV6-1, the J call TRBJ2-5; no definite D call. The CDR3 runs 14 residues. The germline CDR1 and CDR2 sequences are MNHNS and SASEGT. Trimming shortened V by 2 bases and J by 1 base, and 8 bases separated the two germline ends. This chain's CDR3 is CASSELGSQETQYF. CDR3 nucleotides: TGTGCCAGCAGTGAATTAGGCAGCCAAGAGACCCAGTACTTC.

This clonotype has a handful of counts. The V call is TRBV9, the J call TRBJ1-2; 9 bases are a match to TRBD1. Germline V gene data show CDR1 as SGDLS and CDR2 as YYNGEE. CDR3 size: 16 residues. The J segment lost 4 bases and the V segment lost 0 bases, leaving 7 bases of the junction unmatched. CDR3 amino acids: CASSVGGQGIIYGYTF. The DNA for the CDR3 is TGTGCCAGCAGCGTAGGCGGACAGGGGATCATCTATGGCTACACCTTC.